These 31 T cell receptor beta chains originate from one sample sequenced in a study of T cell repertoires in cytomegalovirus infection. TCRdb analysed the reads with MiXCR anew, one entry per CDR3 protein. The table shows about 97,000 distinct CDR3 sequences, with 15% to 20% occurring only once. Sample: PBMCs. Every receptor here comes from a human donor in good health (CMV status not recorded). Some clones in this sample may be carry-over from other donors' samples.

This clonotype was recorded at least ten times. This chain links TRBV7-8 with TRBJ2-7; D call uncertain. The V gene lost 4 bases and the J gene lost 3 bases, with 16 bases spanning the gap. The germline V gene has CDR1 SGHVS and CDR2 FQNEAQ. The CDR3 runs 15 residues. CDR3 in DNA: TGTGCCAGCAGCTCCCGTGAAGGCTTCCTCTACGAGCAGTACTTC. Amino acid sequence: CASSSREGFLYEQYF.

Notes on this clonotype: One end of the junction does not line up with germline, which may come from a read error. This chain uses TRBV11-2 with TRBJ1-2; 9 nucleotides match TRBD1. This CDR3 is 15 amino acids long. CDR1 is SGHAT, CDR2 FQNNGV, per germline. CDR3 DNA: TGTACCAGCAGCCTACGGACAGGGGATAGCTATGGCTACACCTTC. Residues: CTSSLRTGDSYGYTF.

This clonotype came up many times. This chain uses TRBV7-2 with TRBJ2-7; D might be TRBD1 (6 bases). Trimming left V 4 bases short and J 3 bases short, with 22 bases between. CDR3 size: 17 residues. From germline, CDR1 is SGHTA and CDR2 FQGNSA. CDR3 in amino acids: CASSSQGGTQGRYEQYF. CDR3 bases: TGTGCCAGCAGCTCCCAAGGTGGGACACAGGGCCGCTACGAGCAGTACTTC.

This clonotype was observed many times. V and J are TRBV7-2 and TRBJ1-1; TRBD1 is a possible D gene (5 bases). Germline CDR1 SGHTA, CDR2 FQGNSA. The CDR3 sequence is 13 residues long. Trimming took off 1 base at V and 6 bases at J, with 9 bases between the two ends. CDR3 loop: CASSLERGAEAFF. For the CDR3, the DNA is TGTGCCAGCAGCTTAGAGAGGGGCGCTGAAGCTTTCTTT.

The V call is TRBV20-1, the J call TRBJ2-5; D not resolved. The CDR3 extends over 13 amino acids. Trimming cost V 1 base and J 4 bases, with 10 bases left between them. Germline V gene sequence: CDR1 DFQATT, CDR2 SNEGSKA (reference sequence). CDR3 sequence (DNA): TGCAGTGCTAGAGGTTACAGTACAGAGACCCAGTACTTC. This sequence encodes CSARGYSTETQYF.

The chain combines TRBV2 with TRBJ1-4, with D hard to call. The CDR3 is 12 amino acids. Between the trimmed V and J ends, which lost 5 bases and 8 bases, there was a span of 9 bases. Per the germline V gene, CDR1 is SNHLY and CDR2 is FYNNEI. The CDR3 region is CASSTRGEKLFF. CDR3 DNA: TGTGCCAGCAGTACCCGAGGGGAAAAACTGTTTTTT.

This clonotype was seen at least ten times. CDR3 residues: CASSLKGTAYQPQHF. Here the CDR3 DNA reads TGTGCCAGCAGTTTAAAAGGGACAGCATATCAGCCCCAGCATTTT. The chain couples TRBV27 to TRBJ1-5; 7 nucleotides align to TRBD1. The CDR3 consists of 15 residues. From germline, CDR1 is MNHEY and CDR2 SMNVEV (reference sequence). Germline trimming cut 2 bases from V and 5 bases from J; bases unmatched to any gene: 6.

This clonotype was recorded many times. The J gene is TRBJ2-5, the V gene TRBV11-2; TRBD2 agrees at 9 bases. V was clipped by 5 bases and J by 2 bases; unmatched bases: 9. The CDR3 totals 16 residues. Germline values: CDR1 SGHAT, CDR2 FQNNGV. CDR3 DNA sequence: TGTGCCAGCAGCGCGCATAGCGGGGGTCTTCAAGAGACCCAGTACTTC. It translates to CASSAHSGGLQETQYF.

This clonotype has just a few counts. The chain has TRBV7-4 and TRBJ2-7; 7 bases agree with TRBD2. The CDR3 length is 14 residues. Germline V gives CDR1 SGHVT, CDR2 SQSDAQ. V gave up 6 bases and J gave up 3 bases; unmatched junction bases: 8. CDR3 in amino acids: CASRLGGGDYEQYF. CDR3 nucleotide sequence: TGTGCCAGCAGGCTGGGGGGGGGGGACTACGAGCAGTACTTC. The full variable domain, rest sourced from reference TRBV7-4 and TRBJ2-7, is GAGVSQSPRYKVAKRGRDVALRCDSISGHVTLYWYRQTLGQGSEVLTYSQSDAQRDKSGRPSGRFSAERPERSVSTLKIQRTEQGDSAVYLCASRLGGGDYEQYFGPGTRLTVT.

This clonotype was picked up many times. The chain carries TRBV5-4 and TRBJ2-3; D may be TRBD1 (6 bases). The germline V gene has CDR1 SGHNT and CDR2 YYREEE (reference sequence). V lost 0 bases and J 3 bases, leaving 14 bases between the germline ends. The CDR3 covers 16 residues. In DNA form, the CDR3 reads TGTGCCAGCAGCTTGGCCACAGGACAGACGACAGATACGCAGTATTTT. Its protein product is CASSLATGQTTDTQYF.

This clonotype has a count of ten or more. The rearrangement uses TRBV12-3 or TRBV12-4 and TRBJ2-1, with a weak D call TRBD1 (5 bases). The CDR3 consists of 13 residues. Between the trimmed V and J ends, which lost 1 base and 8 bases, there was a span of 9 bases. The CDR3 nucleotides are TGTGCCAGCAGTTTAGTTCAGGGCGATGAGCAGTTCTTC. Amino acids: CASSLVQGDEQFF.

This clonotype was recorded many times. The gene calls are TRBV7-2 and TRBJ1-1, with a tentative D call TRBD1 (6 bases). Trimming removed 7 bases from V and 10 bases from J, with 22 bases in between. CDR3 length equals 14 residues. Per the germline V gene, CDR1 is SGHTA and CDR2 is FQGNSA. For the CDR3, the DNA is TGTGCCAGCATCCCACAGTCAGGGGTGGCTGGAGCTTTCTTT. Its protein is CASIPQSGVAGAFF.

This clonotype was recorded a few times. This sequence joins TRBV6-2 or TRBV6-3 and TRBJ2-2, with D possibly matching TRBD2 (6 bases). V was trimmed by 6 bases and J by 1 base, leaving 15 bases between them. This CDR3 has 16 residues. Germline V gene data show CDR1 as MNHEY and CDR2 as SVGEGT. The DNA for the CDR3 is TGTGCCAGCAGGGGGGGAATTAAGGTGAACACCGGGGAGCTGTTTTTT. This codes for CASRGGIKVNTGELFF.

There are many counts of this clonotype. V usage is TRBV7-3 and J usage is TRBJ2-2, with D possibly being TRBD1 or TRBD2 (5 bases each). The CDR3 covers 13 residues. V was trimmed by 6 bases and J by 7 bases, leaving 12 bases between them. Germline V lookup: CDR1 SGHTA, CDR2 FQGTGA. This chain's CDR3 is CASSPPGHGELFF. CDR3 nucleotide sequence: TGTGCCAGCAGTCCGCCGGGGCACGGGGAGCTGTTTTTT.

This clonotype was observed at least ten times. The rearrangement joins TRBV7-2 to TRBJ2-5, with D possibly matching TRBD1 (6 bases). The CDR3 contains 13 residues. V dropped 2 bases and J dropped 5 bases, with 9 bases sitting between them. CDR1 and CDR2 from the germline V gene are SGHTA and FQGNSA. As DNA, the CDR3 is TGTGCCAGCAGCTTAAGGGACATGGAGACCCAGTACTTC. This codes for CASSLRDMETQYF.

The genes are TRBV20-1 and TRBJ1-1; TRBD1 matches at 8 bases. The CDR3 covers 14 residues. CDR1 is DFQATT, CDR2 SNEGSKA, per germline (reference sequence). V was clipped by 6 bases and J by 1 base; unmatched bases: 7. CDR3 region: CSARTGNENTEAFF. As DNA, the CDR3 is TGCAGTGCAAGGACAGGGAACGAGAACACTGAAGCTTTCTTT.

J is TRBJ2-1 and V is TRBV29-1, with unresolved D. CDR3 length equals 13 residues. V lost 1 base and J lost 3, with 7 bases in between. Germline V gene lookup returns CDR1 SQVTM and CDR2 ANQGSEA. Here the CDR3 reads CSVEGNIYNEQFF. CDR3 in DNA: TGCAGCGTTGAAGGGAACATCTACAATGAGCAGTTCTTC.

CDR3 sequence (DNA): TGCAGTGCTAGAGCCAAAGGGGGGCAGAATACCGGGGAGCTGTTTTTT. Translated, it gives CSARAKGGQNTGELFF. This sequence joins TRBV20-1 and TRBJ2-2; D possibly matches TRBD1 or TRBD2 (6 bases each). Per germline, CDR1 DFQATT and CDR2 SNEGSKA (reference sequence). This CDR3 contains 16 residues. The V end lost 1 base, the J end lost 5 bases, and 17 bases lay between the germline ends.

About this clonotype itself: A much larger clonotype is one base distant, so this may be a read error. The chain employs TRBV20-1 and TRBJ2-1, with 8 bases matching TRBD2. The CDR3 has 17 residues. With 5 bases clipped from V and 3 bases from J, the junction kept 15 bases outside the gene matches. Germline CDR1 and CDR2: DFQATT and SNEGSKA (reference sequence). The DNA for the CDR3 is TGCAGTGCTCTGGTACAGGGTTTACTAGCGGTCTACAATGAGCAGTTCTTC. Protein: CSALVQGLLAVYNEQFF.

Many counts were recorded for this clonotype. This sequence joins TRBV11-2 and TRBJ2-1, with D maybe TRBD2 (6 bases). The CDR3 extends over 16 amino acids. Germline CDR1 is SGHAT and CDR2 is FQNNGV. The V end lost 4 bases, the J end lost 4 bases, and 17 bases lay between the germline ends. For the CDR3, the DNA is TGTGCCAGCAGCTCTCGGGCGGGATTAAGATACAATGAGCAGTTCTTC. Its protein product is CASSSRAGLRYNEQFF.

The genes are TRBV20-1 and TRBJ2-2; 8 bases are a match to TRBD1. The germline gives CDR1 DFQATT, CDR2 SNEGSKA (reference sequence). The CDR3 is 14 residues long. The junction had 3 bases not matched to a gene; V was cut back by 5 bases and J by 1 base. CDR3 in DNA: TGCAGTGCTCCGGACAGGGTGAACACCGGGGAGCTGTTTTTT. It translates to CSAPDRVNTGELFF.

This clonotype occurred a few times. The chain carries TRBV7-3 and TRBJ2-1, with D perhaps TRBD2 (7 bases). V was shortened by 5 bases and J by 7 bases, with 18 bases between the two germline ends. There are 15 residues in the CDR3. Germline assignment: CDR1 SGHTA and CDR2 FQGTGA. In nucleotides, the CDR3 is TGTGCCAGCAGCGTGTCGGGGGGCGCGGTGAATGAGCAGTTCTTC. It specifies CASSVSGGAVNEQFF.

The rearrangement joins TRBV20-1 to TRBJ2-3; the match to TRBD2 covers 16 bases. The germline gives CDR1 DFQATT, CDR2 SNEGSKA (reference sequence). The CDR3 length is 17 residues. V gave up 3 bases and J gave up 6 bases; unmatched junction bases: 9. The DNA for the CDR3 is TGCAGTGCTAGGCGCGCCGGGACTAGCGGGGGGGACGATACGCAGTATTTT. This translates into CSARRAGTSGGDDTQYF.

Only a few counts were recorded for this clonotype. V gene TRBV7-2 combines with J gene TRBJ1-3; no reliable D call. The V gene lost 5 bases and the J gene lost 5 bases, with 13 bases spanning the gap. CDR3 length equals 14 residues. CDR1 and CDR2 from the germline V gene are SGHTA and FQGNSA. The CDR3 DNA reads TGTGCCAGCAGCCCCGGCCCCGGCAGAAACACCATATATTTT. This sequence encodes CASSPGPGRNTIYF.

This clonotype came up many times. The V and J genes are TRBV7-6 and TRBJ2-5; perhaps TRBD2 as D (6 bases). CDR3 length: 13 amino acids. Trimming stripped 2 bases from V and 10 bases from J, with 14 bases between. Per the germline V gene, CDR1 is SGHVS and CDR2 is FNYEAQ. CDR3 DNA sequence: TGTGCCAGCAGCTTATCCGACGGGGGTAACCAGTACTTC. Translation gives CASSLSDGGNQYF.

The chain recombines TRBV5-4 with TRBJ2-3, with no clear D. The germline CDR1 and CDR2 sequences are SGHNT and YYREEE (reference sequence). V lost 0 bases and J 0 bases, leaving 8 bases between the germline ends. There are 15 residues in the CDR3. The CDR3 here is CASSLDGPSTDTQYF. CDR3 bases: TGTGCCAGCAGCTTGGACGGGCCTAGCACAGATACGCAGTATTTT.

About this clonotype itself: The junction departs from germline at one end; a sequencing error may be responsible. The genes are TRBV7-2 and TRBJ2-7, with 8 nucleotides matching TRBD1. Per the germline V gene, CDR1 is SGHTA and CDR2 is FQGNSA. The CDR3 totals 14 residues. For the CDR3, the DNA is TGTGTCAGCAGCCTAACCGGGACAGGAGTCGAGCAGTACTTC. Amino acid sequence: CVSSLTGTGVEQYF.

The chain combines TRBV29-1 with TRBJ2-2; no clear D gene. From germline, CDR1 is SQVTM and CDR2 ANQGSEA. V was trimmed by 1 base and J by 5 bases, leaving 11 bases between them. The CDR3 spans 14 residues. The CDR3 sequence is CSVEGPARTGELFF. DNA of the CDR3: TGCAGCGTTGAAGGTCCGGCAAGAACCGGGGAGCTGTTTTTT.

The rearrangement links TRBV9 to TRBJ2-7, with 8 bases that match TRBD1. Germline loops: CDR1 SGDLS, CDR2 YYNGEE. Trimming took 0 bases from V and 4 from J; bases not matched to a gene: 6. The CDR3 covers 15 residues. The CDR3 here is CASSVGQGYQYEQYF. CDR3 nucleotides: TGTGCCAGCAGCGTAGGACAGGGGTATCAGTACGAGCAGTACTTC.

The sample holds a few counts of this clonotype. Written as DNA, the CDR3 is TGTGCCAGCAGCTACAGGGTTTCCATGAACACTGAAGCTTTCTTT. Translation gives CASSYRVSMNTEAFF. The V call is TRBV2, the J call TRBJ1-1; D might be TRBD1 (6 bases). Germline CDR1 reads SNHLY; CDR2 reads FYNNEI. The V end lost 6 bases, the J end lost 0 bases, and 14 bases lay between the germline ends. This CDR3 spans 15 amino acids.

This clonotype occurred many times. This CDR3 is CASSTWTSGGPDTQYF. The DNA of the CDR3 is TGTGCCAGCAGCACTTGGACTAGCGGGGGCCCAGATACGCAGTATTTT. The chain is built from TRBV7-2 and TRBJ2-3, with 13 bases lining up with TRBD2. Germline CDR1 is SGHTA and CDR2 is FQGNSA. J gave up 4 bases and V 5 bases, and 6 bases lay outside the gene matches. The CDR3 covers 16 residues.